This is a list of T cell receptor beta chains from one sample in a study of T cells in localized non-small cell lung cancer. The repertoire was sequenced with immunoSEQ multiplex PCR; TCRdb's copy has only in-frame clones and lacks some. Among about 59,000 clones listed, 91% were seen once. Sequenced material: peripheral blood, taken before any cancer treatment. The receptors were sampled from a man between 40 and 69 years old with stage I lung adenocarcinoma. The CDR3 runs from the conserved cysteine through the conserved F or W. D genes are given only for firm matches. Size tells how often a clone was seen (once, few, many) or the class of an expanded clone, and some rows leave it out.

D gene: -; clone size: -; J gene: TRBJ2-5; V gene: TRBV11-1; CDR3 protein: CASSPIGETQYF; CDR3 DNA: TGTGCCAGCAGCCCTATTGGGGAGACCCAGTACTTC
D gene: TRBD2; clone size: -; J gene: TRBJ2-1; V gene: TRBV5-8; CDR3 protein: CASSLSLAGVYNEQFF; CDR3 DNA: TGTGCCAGCAGCTTGAGTCTAGCGGGAGTGTACAATGAGCAGTTCTTC
D gene: -; clone size: once; J gene: TRBJ1-4; V gene: TRBV6-1; CDR3 protein: CASGSAGEKLFF; CDR3 DNA: TGTGCCAGTGGTAGTGCCGGTGAAAAACTGTTTTTT
D gene: -; clone size: -; J gene: TRBJ2-7; V gene: TRBV5-4; CDR3 protein: CASSLSGSSYEQYF; CDR3 DNA: TGTGCCAGCAGCTTATCCGGGAGCTCCTACGAGCAGTACTTC
D gene: -; clone size: -; J gene: TRBJ2-2; V gene: TRBV6-1; CDR3 protein: CASSEAPGAGNTGELFF; CDR3 DNA: TGTGCCAGCAGTGAAGCCCCAGGGGCGGGAAACACCGGGGAGCTGTTTTTT
D gene: -; clone size: -; J gene: TRBJ1-4; V gene: TRBV18; CDR3 protein: CASSRIGYEKLFF; CDR3 DNA: TGTGCCAGCTCAAGGATAGGCTATGAAAAACTGTTTTTT
D gene: -; clone size: few; J gene: TRBJ2-2; V gene: TRBV6-6; CDR3 protein: CASSSQGFGELFF; CDR3 DNA: TGTGCCAGCAGTTCACAGGGTTTCGGGGAGCTGTTTTTT
D gene: TRBD1; clone size: -; J gene: TRBJ2-2; V gene: TRBV29-1; CDR3 protein: CSGRDRGTGELFF; CDR3 DNA: TGCAGCGGGAGGGACAGGGGGACCGGGGAGCTGTTTTTT
D gene: -; clone size: -; J gene: TRBJ2-5; V gene: TRBV18; CDR3 protein: CASSPLQGTGRKTQYF; CDR3 DNA: TGTGCCAGCTCACCACTCCAGGGGACGGGAAGAAAGACCCAGTACTTC
D gene: TRBD1; clone size: -; J gene: TRBJ2-1; V gene: TRBV11-3; CDR3 protein: CASSPDRVSHNEQFF; CDR3 DNA: TGTGCCAGCAGCCCCGACAGGGTAAGTCACAATGAGCAGTTCTTC
D gene: -; clone size: -; J gene: TRBJ1-1; V gene: TRBV6-1; CDR3 protein: CASSERGWDTEAFF; CDR3 DNA: TGTGCCAGCAGTGAACGAGGGTGGGATACTGAAGCTTTCTTT
D gene: TRBD2; clone size: -; J gene: TRBJ2-5; V gene: TRBV6-5; CDR3 protein: CASSTRLAGEETQYF; CDR3 DNA: TGTGCCAGCAGTACTAGACTAGCGGGAGAGGAGACCCAGTACTTC
D gene: -; clone size: -; J gene: TRBJ2-7; V gene: TRBV7-9; CDR3 protein: CASSLVGGPLYEQYF; CDR3 DNA: TGTGCCAGCAGCTTAGTTGGAGGCCCACTGTACGAGCAGTACTTC